This TCR beta chain stems from a study of metastatic and nonmetastatic thyroid tumors. V lost 0 bases and J lost 0, with 15 bases in between. Germline V lookup: CDR1 SGHDT, CDR2 YYEEEE. The CDR3 consists of 17 residues. This clone was seen ten or more times. Patients underwent thyroid surgery, and none had received any treatment before it. TCRdb recomputed clones from the PCR reads via MiXCR. Here the sample spans 6,000 to 7,000 clones, roughly 30% being singletons. The rearrangement joins TRBV5-6 to TRBJ1-1; D gene ambiguous. The sequenced sample was tumor tissue. This TCR came from a female donor with papillary thyroid cancer or a benign thyroid nodule (not recorded which). Some clones in this sample may be carry-over from other donors' samples. The CDR3 protein is CASSLASGATVNTEAFF. DNA of the CDR3: TGTGCCAGCAGCTTGGCTTCGGGTGCGACCGTGAACACTGAAGCTTTCTTT.